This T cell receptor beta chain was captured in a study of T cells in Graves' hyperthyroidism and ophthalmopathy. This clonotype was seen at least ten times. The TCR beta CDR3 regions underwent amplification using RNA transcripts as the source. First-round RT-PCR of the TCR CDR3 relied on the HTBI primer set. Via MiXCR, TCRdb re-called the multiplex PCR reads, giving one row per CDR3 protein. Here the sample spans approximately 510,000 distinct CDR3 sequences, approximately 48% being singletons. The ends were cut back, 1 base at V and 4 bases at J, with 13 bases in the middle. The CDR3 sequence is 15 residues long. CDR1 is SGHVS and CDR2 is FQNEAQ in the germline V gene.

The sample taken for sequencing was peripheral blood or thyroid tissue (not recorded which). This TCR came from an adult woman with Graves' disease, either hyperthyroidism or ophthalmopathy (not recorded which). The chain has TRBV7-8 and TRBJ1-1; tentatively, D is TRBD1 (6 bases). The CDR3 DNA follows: TGTGCCAGCAGCTTAGGGGGTGCGGGGGCCACTGAAGCTTTCTTT. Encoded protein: CASSLGGAGATEAFF.